The next 4 T cell receptor beta chains were all read from a single sample in a study of blood T cells in healthy people across ages. A J-beta primer mix and a sample-barcoded 5' primer were used in a second PCR of about 6 to 12 cycles. Using its own MiXCR run on the 5' RACE reads, TCRdb lists one record per CDR3 protein. The sample gives roughly 830,000 distinct CDR3 sequences, around 62% of which show up once; approximately 30% is in the top ten. The sample was blood. All receptors derive from a young man in good health.

This clonotype was seen a handful of times. The CDR3 sequence is CASSLLRGLAAYNEQFF. CDR3 coding DNA: TGTGCCAGCAGCCTATTGAGAGGGCTAGCGGCCTACAATGAGCAGTTCTTC. The chain links TRBV28 to TRBJ2-1; TRBD2 aligns across 7 bases. Germline loops: CDR1 MDHEN, CDR2 SYDVKM. The CDR3 sequence is 17 residues long. J lost 2 bases, V lost 6 bases, and 13 bases had no gene match.

This clonotype was seen more than once but under ten times. The chain uses TRBV6-1 and TRBJ2-7, with a tentative D call TRBD2 (6 bases). The CDR3 is 14 residues long. Trimming removed 6 bases at V and 3 bases at J, with 15 bases between. Per germline, CDR1 MNHNS and CDR2 SASEGT. The CDR3 is CASRIAGPLYEQYF. The DNA for the CDR3 is TGTGCCAGCAGAATCGCGGGGCCCCTCTACGAGCAGTACTTC.

Concerning this clonotype: Mismatch with germline at one junction end may stem from a read error. DNA of the CDR3: TGCAGTGCTAGAGCTAGCGGGGGCTCTGGGGCCGACGTCCTGACTTTC. Its translation is CSARASGGSGADVLTF. The J gene is TRBJ2-6, the V gene TRBV20-1, with 10 bases that match TRBD2. CDR3 length: 16 residues. Germline loops: CDR1 DFQATT, CDR2 SNEGSKA (reference sequence).

The chain uses TRBV6-1 and TRBJ1-5, with D possibly TRBD1 on 5 matching bases. V shed 5 bases and J shed 1 base, with 12 bases lying between them. Germline V gene sequence: CDR1 MNHNS, CDR2 SASEGT. The CDR3 is 15 amino acids. The CDR3 nucleotides read TGTGCCAGCAGTACTCTGGACACAAGCAATCAGCCCCAGCATTTT. This sequence encodes CASSTLDTSNQPQHF.